This T cell receptor beta chain was profiled in a study of control samples from healthy donors and cancer patients. Assay used: immunoSEQ multiplex PCR; TCRdb lists only in-frame clones, some missing. Of roughly 20,000 clones detected, approximately 80% appear once; the ten largest clones hold roughly a quarter. Source material: PBMCs. The receptor comes from a man aged 60 to 75 with head and neck cancer.

CDR3 DNA: TGCGCCAGCAGCCAAGTTTATTGGACTAGCGGCACCGGGGAGCTGTTTTTT. Amino acid sequence: CASSQVYWTSGTGELFF. The J gene is TRBJ2-2, the V gene TRBV4-3; 10 bases align to TRBD2. Trimming cost V 1 base and J 4 bases; bases outside gene matches: 6. CDR3 length: 17 amino acids. Germline V gene lookup returns CDR1 LGHNA and CDR2 YSLEER.